A single sample gave rise to the 15 T cell receptor beta chains below, sequenced in a study of blood T cell repertoires in COVID-19. The method was immunoSEQ multiplex PCR; TCRdb's version includes in-frame clones alone and lacks a portion of them. Seen here are some 300,000 clones, under 90% observed once, and the top ten hold 2.5% to 3.5%. The sample was PBMCs or T cells enriched from blood (not recorded which). These TCRs come from a woman in her forties or fifties who had been exposed to COVID-19.

Here the CDR3 DNA reads TGTGCCAGCATACACGATCAGGGCATGTGGTCCCAGCATTTT. Translated: CASIHDQGMWSQHF. The genes are TRBV28 and TRBJ1-5; D is possibly TRBD1 (5 bases). Germline assignment: CDR1 MDHEN and CDR2 SYDVKM. The V end was cut by 7 bases, the J end by 11 bases, with 21 bases between. The CDR3 contains 14 residues.

The chain is built from TRBV16 and TRBJ2-5, with 9 bases matching TRBD1. Germline V CDR1 and CDR2: KGHSY, FQNENV. V shed 5 bases and J 5 bases; nucleotides not matched to a gene: 9. This CDR3 contains 15 residues. The CDR3 DNA follows: TGTGCCAGCAGCAAACAGGGGGCCCGGGCGGAGACCCAGTACTTC. It yields the protein CASSKQGARAETQYF.

The chain couples TRBV24-1 to TRBJ2-5, with 10 bases identical to TRBD1. The germline V gene encodes CDR1 KGHDR and CDR2 SFDVKD. V shed 4 bases, J shed 2 bases, and the junction held 6 bases outside the gene matches. The length of the CDR3 is 16 residues. Here the CDR3 DNA reads TGTGCCACCAGTGAACGGGACAGGGGCTTTCAAGAGACCCAGTACTTC. Protein product: CATSERDRGFQETQYF.

J is TRBJ1-2 and V is TRBV10-3; the D is unclear. The V end lost 0 bases, the J end lost 8 bases, and 13 bases lay between the germline ends. CDR1 is ENHRY and CDR2 is SYGVKD in the germline V gene. The CDR3 loop spans 14 amino acids. As DNA, the CDR3 is TGTGCCATCAGTGAGTCAGAGGCACGGGAAGGCTACACCTTC. Its protein is CAISESEAREGYTF.

This sequence joins TRBV11-2 and TRBJ2-1; maybe TRBD2 (6 bases). Germline CDR1 is SGHAT and CDR2 is FQNNGV. The CDR3 totals 16 residues. Between the trimmed V and J ends, which lost 5 bases and 1 base, there was a span of 15 bases. The CDR3 protein is CASSARAGNSYNEQFF. The CDR3 coding sequence is TGTGCCAGCAGCGCCCGGGCGGGGAATTCCTACAATGAGCAGTTCTTC.

The chain has TRBV7-2 and TRBJ2-5, with 9 bases matching TRBD2. V shed 2 bases and J 7 bases; nucleotides not matched to a gene: 14. CDR1 is SGHTA and CDR2 is FQGNSA in the germline V gene. The CDR3 has 17 residues. DNA of the CDR3: TGTGCCAGCAGCTTACCTCCCTTGCGGGGGGGCGCCGGGACCCAGTACTTC. Translated: CASSLPPLRGGAGTQYF.

This chain joins TRBV28 and TRBJ2-1; 10 bases are shared with TRBD1. The CDR3 spans 16 residues. Germline CDR1 and CDR2: MDHEN and SYDVKM. Unmatched junction bases numbered 12, after V lost 4 bases and J lost 9 bases. The CDR3 DNA sequence: TGTGCCAGCAGTTCCAGGAGGGGACAGGGGAGGAGTGAGCAGTTCTTC. Its translation: CASSSRRGQGRSEQFF.

The rearrangement links TRBV4-1 to TRBJ2-7; D is perhaps TRBD1 (6 bases). CDR3 length: 14 residues. Germline V gene sequence: CDR1 MGHRA, CDR2 YSYEKL. Trimming took 4 bases from V and 7 from J, leaving 17 bases between them. The CDR3 here is CASSLKTGPIEQYF. The CDR3, as DNA: TGCGCCAGCAGCCTAAAGACAGGCCCTATTGAGCAGTACTTC.

The V call is TRBV5-1, the J call TRBJ2-7; 9 nucleotides line up with TRBD2. J was trimmed by 4 bases and V by 5 bases; bases with no gene match: 13. This CDR3 spans 16 amino acids. Germline V gene lookup returns CDR1 SGHRS and CDR2 YFSETQ. CDR3: CASRAGGGVKGYEQYF. The CDR3 bases are TGCGCCAGCAGGGCGGGGGGGGGCGTGAAAGGATACGAGCAGTACTTC. Full variable domain (remainder filled in from reference TRBV5-1 and TRBJ2-7): KAGVTQTPRYLIKTRGQQVTLSCSPISGHRSVSWYQQTPGQGLQFLFEYFSETQRNKGNFPGRFSGRQFSNSRSEMNVSTLELGDSALYLCASRAGGGVKGYEQYFGPGTRLTVT.

The chain has TRBV28 and TRBJ2-7; 8 bases align to TRBD1. V dropped 4 bases and J dropped 0; count of bases not matched to a gene: 5. CDR3 length: 15 residues. Looked up from germline, CDR1 is MDHEN and CDR2 is SYDVKM. CDR3 DNA sequence: TGTGCCAGCAGTTACGGACAGGGATTCTCCTACGAGCAGTACTTC. Translating it yields CASSYGQGFSYEQYF.

The rearrangement links TRBV12-5 to TRBJ1-1; D remains unclear. The CDR3 runs to 16 residues. Germline V gene data show CDR1 as LGHNT and CDR2 as FRNRAP. Between the trimmed V and J ends, which lost 2 bases and 4 bases, there was a span of 17 bases. The CDR3 sequence is CASGLRTGRVRTEAFF. The CDR3 nucleotides are TGTGCTAGTGGTTTGAGGACGGGGAGGGTTCGCACTGAAGCTTTCTTT. Variable domain in full (rest from reference TRBV12-5 and TRBJ1-1): DARVTQTPRHKVTEMGQEVTMRCQPILGHNTVFWYRQTMMQGLELLAYFRNRAPLDDSGMPKDRFSAEMPDATLATLKIQPSEPRDSAVYFCASGLRTGRVRTEAFFGQGTRLTVV.

This chain connects TRBV5-1 to TRBJ1-4; TRBD1 agrees at 10 bases. The germline CDR1 and CDR2 sequences are SGHRS and YFSETQ. CDR3 length: 15 residues. Losses at the gene ends were 4 bases for V and 8 bases for J; bases not matched to a gene: 8. CDR3 protein: CASSPQGTGVEKLFF. The CDR3 DNA follows: TGCGCCAGCAGCCCACAGGGGACAGGGGTGGAAAAACTGTTTTTT.

This chain uses TRBV10-3 with TRBJ2-3, with a weak D call TRBD1 (5 bases). Germline CDR1 and CDR2: ENHRY and SYGVKD. The V end was cut by 4 bases, the J end by 4 bases, with 9 bases between. CDR3 length equals 13 residues. This CDR3 reads CAISGTRADTQYF. CDR3 bases: TGTGCCATCAGTGGCACCAGGGCAGATACGCAGTATTTT.

V usage is TRBV28 and J usage is TRBJ2-7; no reliable D call. Trimming took 4 bases from V and 3 from J, leaving 13 bases between them. The CDR3 contains 14 residues. Germline CDR1 and CDR2: MDHEN and SYDVKM. DNA of the CDR3: TGTGCCAGCAGTTCCACGACGGAGCTCTACGAGCAGTACTTC. It encodes CASSSTTELYEQYF.

This chain connects TRBV19 to TRBJ1-1; perhaps TRBD1 as D (5 bases). V was cut by 9 bases and J by 0 bases, with 20 bases left in between. Germline CDR1 LNHDA, CDR2 SQIVND (reference sequence). The CDR3 extends over 16 amino acids. CDR3 sequence (DNA): TGTGCCAGCTATGGCCCGGGCGGGGACCTGAACACTGAAGCTTTCTTT. It codes for CASYGPGGDLNTEAFF.